This TCR beta chain is drawn from a study of T cells in localized non-small cell lung cancer. Data came from immunoSEQ multiplex PCR; TCRdb stores just in-frame clones and leaves some out. The sample has around 23,000 clones; over 75% are singletons. This clone was recorded only once. V was cut by 1 base and J by 4 bases, with 5 bases left in between. The germline gives CDR1 SGHNT, CDR2 YENEEA. CDR3 length equals 13 residues. Specimen: peripheral blood mononuclear cells, collected before any cancer treatment. The chain has TRBV11-3 and TRBJ1-3, with D hard to call. The sequence came from a male donor older than 55 with stage II lung adenocarcinoma. The CDR3 region has the DNA TGTGCCAGCAGCTTAGGGGAAGGAAACACCATATATTTT. Its translation: CASSLGEGNTIYF.